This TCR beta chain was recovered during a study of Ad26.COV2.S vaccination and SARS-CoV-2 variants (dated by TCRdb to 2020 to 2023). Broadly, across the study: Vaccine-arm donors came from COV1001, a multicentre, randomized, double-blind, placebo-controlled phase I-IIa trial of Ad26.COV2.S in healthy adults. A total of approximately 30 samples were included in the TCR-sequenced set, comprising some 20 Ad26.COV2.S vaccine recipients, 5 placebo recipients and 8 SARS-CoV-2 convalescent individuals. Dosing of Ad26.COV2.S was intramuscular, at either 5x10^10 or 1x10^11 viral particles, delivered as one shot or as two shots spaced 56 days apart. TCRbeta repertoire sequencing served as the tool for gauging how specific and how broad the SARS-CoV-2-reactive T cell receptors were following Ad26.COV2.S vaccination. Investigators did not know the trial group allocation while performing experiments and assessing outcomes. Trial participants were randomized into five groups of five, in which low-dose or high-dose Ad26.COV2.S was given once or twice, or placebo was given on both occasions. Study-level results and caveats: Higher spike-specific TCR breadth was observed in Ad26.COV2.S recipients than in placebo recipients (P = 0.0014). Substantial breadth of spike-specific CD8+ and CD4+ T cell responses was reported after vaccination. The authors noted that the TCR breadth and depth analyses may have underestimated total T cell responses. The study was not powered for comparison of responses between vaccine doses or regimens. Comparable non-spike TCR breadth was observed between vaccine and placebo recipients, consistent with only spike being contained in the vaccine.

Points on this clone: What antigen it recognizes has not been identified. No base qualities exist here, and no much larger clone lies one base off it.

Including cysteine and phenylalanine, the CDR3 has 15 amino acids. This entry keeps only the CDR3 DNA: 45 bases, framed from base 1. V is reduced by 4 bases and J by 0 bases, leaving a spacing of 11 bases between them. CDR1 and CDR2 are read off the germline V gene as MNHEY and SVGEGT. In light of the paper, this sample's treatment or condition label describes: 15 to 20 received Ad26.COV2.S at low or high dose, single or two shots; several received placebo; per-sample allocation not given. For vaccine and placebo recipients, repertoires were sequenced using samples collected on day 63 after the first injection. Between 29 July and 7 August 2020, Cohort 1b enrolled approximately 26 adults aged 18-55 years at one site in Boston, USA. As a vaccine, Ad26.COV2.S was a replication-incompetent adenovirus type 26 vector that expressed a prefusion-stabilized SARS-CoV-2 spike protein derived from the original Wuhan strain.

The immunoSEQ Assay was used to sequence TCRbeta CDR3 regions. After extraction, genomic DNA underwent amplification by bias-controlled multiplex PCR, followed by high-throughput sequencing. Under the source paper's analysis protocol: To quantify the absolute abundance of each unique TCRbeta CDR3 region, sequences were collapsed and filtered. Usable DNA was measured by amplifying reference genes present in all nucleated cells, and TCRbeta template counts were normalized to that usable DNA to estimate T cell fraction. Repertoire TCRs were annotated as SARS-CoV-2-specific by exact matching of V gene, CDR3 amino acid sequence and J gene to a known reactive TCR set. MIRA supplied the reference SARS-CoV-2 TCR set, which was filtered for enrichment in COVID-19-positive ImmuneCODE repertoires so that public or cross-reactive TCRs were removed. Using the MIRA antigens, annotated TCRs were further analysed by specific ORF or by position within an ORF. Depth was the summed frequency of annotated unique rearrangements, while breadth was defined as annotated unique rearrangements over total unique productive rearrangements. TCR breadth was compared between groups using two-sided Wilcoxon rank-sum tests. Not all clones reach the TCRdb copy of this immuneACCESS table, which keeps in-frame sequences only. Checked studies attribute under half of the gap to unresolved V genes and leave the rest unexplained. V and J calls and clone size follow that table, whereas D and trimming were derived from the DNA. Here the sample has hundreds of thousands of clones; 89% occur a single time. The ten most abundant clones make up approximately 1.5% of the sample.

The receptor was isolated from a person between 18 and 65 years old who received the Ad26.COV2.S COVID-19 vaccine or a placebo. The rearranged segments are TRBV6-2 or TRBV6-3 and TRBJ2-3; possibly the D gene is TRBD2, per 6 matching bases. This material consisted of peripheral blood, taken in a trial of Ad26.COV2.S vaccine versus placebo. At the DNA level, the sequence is TGTGCCAGCAGTTTCCGGGACTCTAGCACAGATACGCAGTATTTT. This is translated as CASSFRDSSTDTQYF.